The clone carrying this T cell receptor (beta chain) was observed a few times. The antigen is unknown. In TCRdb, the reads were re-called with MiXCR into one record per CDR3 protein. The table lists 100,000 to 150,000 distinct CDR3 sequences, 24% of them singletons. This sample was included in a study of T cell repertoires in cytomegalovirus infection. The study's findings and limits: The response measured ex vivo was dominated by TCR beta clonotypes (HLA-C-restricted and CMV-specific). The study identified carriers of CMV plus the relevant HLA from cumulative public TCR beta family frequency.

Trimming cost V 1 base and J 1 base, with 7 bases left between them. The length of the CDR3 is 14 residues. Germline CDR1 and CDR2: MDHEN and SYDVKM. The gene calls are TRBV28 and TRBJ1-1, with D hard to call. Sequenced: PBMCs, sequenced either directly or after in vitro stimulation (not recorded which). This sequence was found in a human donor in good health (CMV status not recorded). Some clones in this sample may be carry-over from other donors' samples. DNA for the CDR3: TGTGCCAGCAGTTTATATTCCCAGAACACTGAAGCTTTCTTT. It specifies CASSLYSQNTEAFF.